The entry below describes one T cell receptor (beta chain). The data derive from a study of cytomegalovirus exposure and HLA in healthy donors. Libraries were prepared by immunoSEQ multiplex PCR; TCRdb keeps only in-frame clonotypes and omits some of them. The sample lists approximately 170,000 clones, around 84% seen once, with about a sixth in the top ten. The CDR3 totals 15 residues. Germline V gene lookup returns CDR1 MDHEN and CDR2 SYDVKM. The ends were cut back, 5 bases at V and 3 bases at J, with 16 bases in the middle. The receptor was isolated from a man between 18 and 35 years old in good health and CMV-seropositive. The sequenced material came from PBMCs. The chain is built from TRBV28 and TRBJ1-1; maybe TRBD1 (6 bases). The CDR3 DNA reads as TGTGCCAGCAGTCCTCGGGGGGGGCCGGACACTGAAGCTTTCTTT. Amino acid sequence: CASSPRGGPDTEAFF. Based on the CDR3 plus reference TRBV28 and TRBJ1-1, the full variable domain is DVKVTQSSRYLVKRTGEKVFLECVQDMDHENMFWYRQDPGLGLRLIYFSYDVKMKEKGDIPEGYSVSREKKERFSLILESASTNQTSMYLCASSPRGGPDTEAFFGQGTRLTVV.